The 18 T cell receptor beta chains below all came from one sample that was sequenced in a study of chemoradiotherapy in HPV16-positive cancers (dated by TCRdb to between 2021 and 2023). The library was generated by the immunoSEQ multiplex PCR assay. TCRdb re-hosts the immuneACCESS table, in-frame sequences only. Its copies lack some clones; in the studies checked, an unresolved V gene accounts for under half of them, and the cause for the rest is not known. The sample table contains about 32,000 clones; only one count was recorded for approximately 88% of them. 4.8% of the sample belongs to the ten largest clones. Here the sequenced sample was blood, taken from a patient who underwent chemoradiotherapy. All receptors come from a human donor with HPV-associated anogenital cancer.

This chain connects TRBV19 to TRBJ2-2; TRBD2 matches 12 bases. Germline loops: CDR1 LNHDA, CDR2 SQIVND (reference sequence). This CDR3 is 17 amino acids long. Trimming cost V 2 bases and J 2 bases; bases outside gene matches: 3. CDR3 sequence (DNA): TGTGCCAGTAGTATAACACTAGCGGGAGGAAACACCGGGGAGCTGTTTTTT. It specifies CASSITLAGGNTGELFF.

This chain links TRBV6-1 with TRBJ1-2; the D is unclear. CDR1 is MNHNS, CDR2 SASEGT, per germline. V was cut by 0 bases and J by 5 bases, with 4 bases left in between. The CDR3 has 12 residues. CDR3 in DNA: TGTGCCAGCAGTGAAGCTGGATATGGCTACACCTTC. Its translation is CASSEAGYGYTF.

This clone has only one observation. CDR3 bases: TGTGCCAGCAGCCAAGGGGAAACCATATATTTT. Protein: CASSQGETIYF. This chain joins TRBV14 and TRBJ1-3; no clear D. This CDR3 has 11 residues. CDR1 is SGHDN and CDR2 is FVKESK in the germline V gene. V dropped 1 base and J dropped 10 bases, with 5 bases sitting between them.

The CDR3 DNA reads as TGTGCCAGCAGCTTGAGGGGGGCAGGGAATCAGCCCCAGCATTTT. Translation gives CASSLRGAGNQPQHF. This chain connects TRBV5-6 to TRBJ1-5; maybe TRBD1 (6 bases). This CDR3 has 15 residues. The V and J ends lost 1 base and 4 bases respectively, with 12 bases between them. CDR1 and CDR2 (germline): SGHDT, YYEEEE.

This clone has a single count. The J gene is TRBJ1-1, the V gene TRBV2; D is ambiguous. Trimming took off 9 bases at V and 8 bases at J, with 10 bases between the two ends. The CDR3 has 10 residues. The germline CDR1 and CDR2 sequences are SNHLY and FYNNEI. CDR3 nucleotide sequence: TGTGCCAGTGACGGGGAAGAAGCTTTCTTT. This encodes CASDGEEAFF.

This chain uses TRBV5-1 with TRBJ1-5; possibly TRBD1 for D (6 bases). Germline-derived CDR1 and CDR2 are SGHRS and YFSETQ. CDR3 length equals 13 residues. The V end was cut by 2 bases, the J end by 5 bases, with 8 bases between. The CDR3 nucleotides read TGCGCCAGCAGCTTAGGGGGTTATCAGCCCCAGCATTTT. This sequence encodes CASSLGGYQPQHF.

V is TRBV5-1 and J is TRBJ2-5; TRBD1 matches at 7 bases. CDR3 size: 14 residues. Losses at the gene ends were 0 bases for V and 11 bases for J; bases not matched to a gene: 10. CDR1 and CDR2 (germline): SGHRS, YFSETQ. CDR3 sequence: CASSLGQGVGEQYF. The CDR3 DNA sequence: TGCGCCAGCAGCTTGGGGCAGGGGGTTGGAGAGCAGTACTTC. The whole variable domain, filled in from reference TRBV5-1 and TRBJ2-5, reads KAGVTQTPRYLIKTRGQQVTLSCSPISGHRSVSWYQQTPGQGLQFLFEYFSETQRNKGNFPGRFSGRQFSNSRSEMNVSTLELGDSALYLCASSLGQGVGEQYFGPGTRLLVL.

J is TRBJ1-2 and V is TRBV2; a weak D match, TRBD1 (5 bases). Per the germline V gene, CDR1 is SNHLY and CDR2 is FYNNEI. Trimming cost V 0 bases and J 5 bases, with 16 bases left between them. The CDR3 covers 16 residues. For the CDR3, the DNA is TGTGCCAGCAGTGAAGCTAGCCCCCACGAGGGGTATGGCTACACCTTC. As protein: CASSEASPHEGYGYTF.

About this clone: Compared with germline, one end of the junction differs, possibly owing to a read error. The chain is built from TRBV7-7 and TRBJ2-3; 7 bases line up with TRBD1. CDR1 and CDR2 from the germline V gene are SSHAT and FNYEAQ (reference sequence). This CDR3 has 14 amino acids. CDR3 nucleotide sequence: TGTGCTAGCAGCTCAGGACAGGGCACAGATACGCAGTATTTT. Translated, it gives CASSSGQGTDTQYF.

This clone was seen once. The V and J genes are TRBV7-3 and TRBJ2-1; perhaps TRBD2 as D (6 bases). Germline loops: CDR1 SGHTA, CDR2 FQGTGA. The CDR3 is made up of 16 amino acids. Trimming pared 5 bases from V and 4 bases from J, leaving 18 bases between. The CDR3 nucleotides are TGTGCCAGCAGCCCACGGACTAACGCAACATACAATGAGCAGTTCTTC. This translates into CASSPRTNATYNEQFF.

The V call is TRBV7-6, the J call TRBJ2-5; 8 positions match TRBD1. The CDR3 sequence is 14 residues long. CDR1 and CDR2 from the germline V gene are SGHVS and FNYEAQ. V dropped 5 bases and J dropped 5; count of bases not matched to a gene: 7. CDR3 amino acids: CASSPLDRDETQYF. In nucleotides, the CDR3 is TGTGCCAGCAGCCCCTTGGACAGGGACGAGACCCAGTACTTC.

The genes are TRBV9 and TRBJ1-6; D gene unclear. This CDR3 spans 15 amino acids. V lost 4 bases and J 10 bases, leaving 18 bases between the germline ends. Germline-derived CDR1 and CDR2 are SGDLS and YYNGEE. In DNA form, the CDR3 reads TGTGCCAGCAGCCCATTAGCGGGTGAGGGATCACCCCTCCACTTT. Residues: CASSPLAGEGSPLHF.

The chain couples TRBV5-4 to TRBJ1-1; 9 bases are shared with TRBD1. In germline, CDR1 is SGHNT, CDR2 YYREEE (reference sequence). V dropped 3 bases and J dropped 1; count of bases not matched to a gene: 1. CDR3 length: 14 residues. The chain's CDR3 is CASSWTGANTEAFF. The CDR3 nucleotides read TGTGCCAGCAGCTGGACAGGGGCGAACACTGAAGCTTTCTTT. Full variable domain (outside the CDR3, taken from reference TRBV5-4 and TRBJ1-1): ETGVTQSPTHLIKTRGQQVTLRCSSQSGHNTVSWYQQALGQGPQFIFQYYREEENGRGNFPPRFSGLQFPNYSSELNVNALELDDSALYLCASSWTGANTEAFFGQGTRLTVV.

V gene TRBV28 combines with J gene TRBJ1-1; tentatively, D is TRBD1 (5 bases). From germline, CDR1 is MDHEN and CDR2 SYDVKM. The V end was cut by 3 bases, the J end by 3 bases, with 11 bases between. This CDR3 comprises 14 residues. The CDR3 sequence is CASSLAGMDTEAFF. In DNA, the CDR3 is TGTGCCAGCAGTTTGGCAGGGATGGACACTGAAGCTTTCTTT.

As DNA, the CDR3 is TGTGCCAGCAGCTTAGGGCGGGAGTACGAGCAGTACTTC. It translates to CASSLGREYEQYF. The rearrangement uses TRBV11-1 and TRBJ2-7; 7 bases match TRBD2. CDR3 length: 13 amino acids. V was clipped by 1 base and J by 4 bases; unmatched bases: 1. The V gene's germline CDR1 is SGHAT and CDR2 FQDESV (reference sequence).

This chain connects TRBV11-3 to TRBJ2-5; 9 bases align to TRBD1. TRBJ2-7 matches the DNA end more closely, so the J call is doubtful. Germline V gene lookup returns CDR1 SGHNT and CDR2 YENEEA. The length of the CDR3 is 15 residues. The CDR3 loop is CASSSGQGYSYEQYF. DNA for the CDR3: TGTGCCAGCAGCTCGGGACAGGGCTACTCCTACGAGCAGTACTTC.

The genes are TRBV5-4 and TRBJ2-3; 7 nucleotides agree with TRBD2. V gave up 4 bases and J gave up 0 bases; unmatched junction bases: 8. The CDR3 extends over 16 amino acids. CDR1 and CDR2 (germline): SGHNT, YYREEE (reference sequence). The CDR3 nucleotides read TGTGCCAGCAGCCCGGGACTACCCTCTAGCACAGATACGCAGTATTTT. Amino acids: CASSPGLPSSTDTQYF.

The V call is TRBV28, the J call TRBJ2-7; D possibly corresponds to TRBD1 (6 bases). From germline, CDR1 is MDHEN and CDR2 SYDVKM. CDR3 length equals 16 residues. V lost 2 bases to trimming and J lost 5 bases, with 19 bases between them. The DNA of the CDR3 is TGTGCCAGCAGTTTAGTGGACAGTGGGGGCCTAAACGAGCAGTACTTC. This sequence encodes CASSLVDSGGLNEQYF.